A single sample is the source of the 16 T cell receptor beta chains below, sequenced in a study of monozygotic twins with inflammatory bowel disease. TCRdb re-called the 5' RACE reads and shows each CDR3 protein once, DNA omitted. The sample table sets out approximately 380,000 distinct CDR3 sequences. Material: blood. These receptors were obtained from a human donor with ulcerative colitis or Crohn's disease, or a healthy co-twin of an affected twin (not recorded which).

The rearrangement joins TRBV29-1 to TRBJ1-2; no DNA is available, so the TRBD1 call from TCRdb remains unchecked. The CDR3 length is 14 residues. CDR1 and CDR2 from the germline V gene are SQVTM and ANQGSEA. The CDR3: CSVVGETGMNGYTF.

The chain carries TRBV4-2 and TRBJ1-1; the D call of TRBD1 rests on TCRdb alone, since no DNA is present to check it. This CDR3 spans 14 amino acids. CDR1 is LGHNA, CDR2 YNFKEQ, per germline. This CDR3 reads CASSEQGAGTEAFF.

The rearrangement joins TRBV5-6 to TRBJ1-5; TCRdb returns TRBD1, unconfirmable since there is no DNA. The CDR3 extends over 16 amino acids. Germline CDR1 and CDR2: SGHDT and YYEEEE. The CDR3 reads CASSLVGDRGNQPQHF.

V gene TRBV24-1 combines with J gene TRBJ2-3; checking the TCRdb D call of TRBD1 is not possible without DNA. The CDR3 totals 18 residues. Germline lookup yields CDR1 KGHDR and CDR2 SFDVKD. The CDR3 protein is CATSDTPGRGDGTDTQYF.

The V and J genes are TRBV11-3 and TRBJ2-1. Germline V gene lookup returns CDR1 SGHNT and CDR2 YENEEA. The CDR3 is 15 residues long. CDR3: CASSLDSMGSNEQFF.

CDR3 region: CSANLQWGTQQYF. V usage is TRBV20-1 and J usage is TRBJ2-7. This CDR3 spans 13 amino acids. Germline CDR1 is DFQATT and CDR2 is SNEGSKA (reference sequence).

V gene TRBV7-8 combines with J gene TRBJ2-7; TCRdb indicates TRBD2, and absent DNA this call remains unverified. CDR1 is SGHVS, CDR2 FQNEAQ, per germline. The length of the CDR3 is 14 residues. CDR3 protein: CASTPLEVTYEQYF.

V is TRBV12-3 or TRBV12-4 and J is TRBJ2-3; TCRdb calls TRBD2, which cannot be checked without DNA. The CDR3 runs 18 residues. The CDR3 loop reads CASSLPPVGTARGDTQYF.

The rearrangement links TRBV5-6 to TRBJ2-7; lacking DNA, the TRBD2 call made by TCRdb goes unchecked. In germline, CDR1 is SGHDT, CDR2 YYEEEE. The CDR3 runs 15 residues. CDR3 in amino acids: CASSAPGLADYEQYF.

V and J are TRBV5-6 and TRBJ2-2. The CDR3 loop spans 12 amino acids. CDR1 and CDR2 (germline): SGHDT, YYEEEE. Here the CDR3 reads CASSFFGGELFF.

V gene TRBV5-1 combines with J gene TRBJ2-3. Germline values: CDR1 SGHRS, CDR2 YFSETQ. This CDR3 contains 13 residues. The chain's CDR3 is CASSATTADTQYF.

V usage is TRBV25-1 and J usage is TRBJ1-4; TCRdb's D call, TRBD1, is unchecked because there is no DNA. Germline V gene lookup returns CDR1 MGHDK and CDR2 SYGVNS. The CDR3 spans 14 residues. CDR3 amino acids: CASRMTGVNEKLFF.

This sequence joins TRBV12-3 or TRBV12-4 and TRBJ2-3. CDR3 length equals 15 residues. The CDR3: CASSFRRWNTDTQYF.

This chain links TRBV27 with TRBJ2-7; TCRdb's assignment of TRBD1 cannot be checked, as there is no DNA. Germline V gene lookup returns CDR1 MNHEY and CDR2 SMNVEV (reference sequence). The CDR3 loop spans 14 amino acids. The CDR3 sequence: CASSLSGGPYEQYF.

The chain uses TRBV3-1 and TRBJ2-7; no DNA is available, so the TRBD2 call from TCRdb remains unchecked. CDR3 length: 13 amino acids. Germline V gives CDR1 LGHDT, CDR2 YNNKEL (reference sequence). The CDR3 reads CASSKGLNYEQYF.

The rearrangement links TRBV2 to TRBJ1-4; no DNA is available, so the TRBD1 call from TCRdb remains unchecked. The CDR3 is 18 residues long. Germline lookup yields CDR1 SNHLY and CDR2 FYNNEI. CDR3 protein: CASSVDRDQRQTNEKLFF.